These 10 T cell receptor beta chains were sequenced from one sample in a study of cytomegalovirus exposure and HLA in healthy donors. In the PCR, 60 Vbeta and 13 Jbeta primers were used. The protocol was immunoSEQ multiplex PCR, while the TCRdb copy is restricted to in-frame clones and leaves out a portion. The sample includes around 170,000 clones, more than 65% seen only once; the top ten take around 3.9%. The sequenced sample was PBMCs. These TCRs come from a man over 45 in good health and CMV-seronegative.

V usage is TRBV21-1 and J usage is TRBJ2-7; the listed D gene, TRBD1, was not tested against the DNA. TRBV21-1 is classified as a pseudogene. The CDR3 covers 11 residues. The DNA for the CDR3 is TGTGCCAGCAGCTCCAGGGACGAGCAGTACTTC. This translates into CASSSRDEQYF.

V is TRBV7-2 and J is TRBJ1-5; D is unclear. Per the germline V gene, CDR1 is SGHTA and CDR2 is FQGNSA. V dropped 3 bases and J dropped 4 bases, with 13 bases sitting between them. This CDR3 is built from 15 residues. CDR3 in amino acids: CASSFGASANQPQHF. The DNA for the CDR3 is TGTGCCAGCAGCTTCGGAGCCTCCGCTAATCAGCCCCAGCATTTT.

There are a few counts of this clone. V and J are TRBV15 and TRBJ2-1, with 7 positions matching TRBD2. Germline V gene sequence: CDR1 LNHNV, CDR2 YYDKDF (reference sequence). The junction had 11 bases not matched to a gene; V was cut back by 3 bases and J by 15 bases. The CDR3 is 13 residues long. The CDR3 region is CATSRPSASGVFF. The CDR3 region has the DNA TGTGCCACCAGCAGGCCAAGTGCTAGCGGTGTGTTCTTC.

This clone was recorded a few times. The chain carries TRBV19 and TRBJ2-1, with D possibly being TRBD1 (6 bases). Trimming removed 5 bases from V and 6 bases from J, with 11 bases in between. Germline V lookup: CDR1 LNHDA, CDR2 SQIVND (reference sequence). The CDR3 runs to 13 residues. The DNA of the CDR3 is TGTGCCAGTAGTCTCACAGGGTCCAATGAGCAGTTCTTC. Translation: CASSLTGSNEQFF.

The chain combines TRBV27 with TRBJ1-1, with 8 bases identical to TRBD1. The J segment lost 5 bases and the V segment lost 2 bases, leaving 4 bases of the junction unmatched. This CDR3 is built from 14 residues. The germline V gene has CDR1 MNHEY and CDR2 SMNVEV (reference sequence). The CDR3 DNA is TGTGCCAGCAGTTTACGACAGGGGAATACTGAAGCTTTCTTT. It translates to CASSLRQGNTEAFF.

There are a few counts of this clone. This chain connects TRBV28 to TRBJ2-1; tentatively, D is TRBD2 (6 bases). Germline-derived CDR1 and CDR2 are MDHEN and SYDVKM. With 10 bases removed from V and 3 bases from J, the gap between germline ends came to 22 bases. The CDR3 totals 16 residues. DNA of the CDR3: TGTGCCACCTTTGCCCTAGAGGGACTTATCTACAATGAGCAGTTCTTC. Protein product: CATFALEGLIYNEQFF.

V is TRBV30 and J is TRBJ1-2; 12 positions agree with TRBD1. The CDR3 consists of 15 residues. Germline V gives CDR1 GTSNPN, CDR2 SVGIG (reference sequence). V was clipped by 4 bases and J by 4 bases; unmatched bases: 7. The CDR3 reads CAWIPGTGGSYGYTF. CDR3 DNA: TGTGCCTGGATTCCCGGGACAGGGGGCAGCTATGGCTACACCTTC.

The chain joins TRBV18 to TRBJ2-7; no firm D call. The germline CDR1 and CDR2 sequences are KGHSH and LQKENI. This CDR3 region has 13 residues. Trimming pared 3 bases from V and 5 bases from J, leaving 11 bases between. The CDR3 sequence is CASSPPSVDEQYF. In DNA, the CDR3 is TGTGCCAGCTCACCCCCTAGTGTGGACGAGCAGTACTTC.

The chain employs TRBV11-3 and TRBJ2-1, with 12 nucleotides matching TRBD1. Per germline, CDR1 SGHNT and CDR2 YENEEA. J was trimmed by 12 bases and V by 5 bases; bases with no gene match: 8. The CDR3 loop spans 14 amino acids. The CDR3: CASSISGTGGAQFF. CDR3 nucleotide sequence: TGTGCCAGCAGCATCTCCGGGACAGGGGGCGCGCAGTTCTTC.

The chain has TRBV10-2 and TRBJ2-5; D might be TRBD2 (6 bases). Germline V lookup: CDR1 WSHSY, CDR2 SAAADI. CDR3 length: 15 residues. The V and J ends lost 4 bases and 4 bases respectively, with 16 bases between them. The CDR3 loop reads CASSASGWRGETQYF. CDR3 bases: TGCGCCAGCAGTGCCTCGGGGTGGCGGGGAGAGACCCAGTACTTC.